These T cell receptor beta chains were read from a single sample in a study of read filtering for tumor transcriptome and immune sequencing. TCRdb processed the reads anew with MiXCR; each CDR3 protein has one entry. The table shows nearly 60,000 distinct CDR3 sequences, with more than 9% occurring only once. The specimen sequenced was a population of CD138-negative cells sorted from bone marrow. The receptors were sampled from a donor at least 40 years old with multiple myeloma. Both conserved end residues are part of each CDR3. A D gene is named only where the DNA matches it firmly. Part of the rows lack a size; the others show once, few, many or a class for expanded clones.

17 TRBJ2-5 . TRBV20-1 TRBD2 CSARRPPREGYQETQYF TGCAGTGCTAGAAGGCCTCCGAGGGAGGGTTACCAAGAGACCCAGTACTTC
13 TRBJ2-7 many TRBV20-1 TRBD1 CSAPMTGTYEQYF TGCAGTGCCCCAATGACAGGGACCTACGAGCAGTACTTC
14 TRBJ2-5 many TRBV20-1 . CSAGGHMYQETQYF TGCAGTGCTGGCGGACATATGTACCAAGAGACCCAGTACTTC
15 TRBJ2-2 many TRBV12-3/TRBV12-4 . CASSLTAPNTGELFF TGTGCCAGCAGTTTAACTGCGCCGAACACCGGGGAGCTGTTTTTT
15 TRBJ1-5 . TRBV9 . CTSSVGGSVDQPQHF TGTACCAGCAGCGTAGGCGGCTCGGTAGATCAGCCCCAGCATTTT
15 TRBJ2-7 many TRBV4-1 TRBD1 CASSQGWTGDYEQYF TGCGCCAGCAGCCAAGGCTGGACAGGGGACTACGAGCAGTACTTC
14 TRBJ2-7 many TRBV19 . CASTIGHGTYEQYF TGTGCCAGTACCATAGGACACGGGACCTACGAGCAGTACTTC
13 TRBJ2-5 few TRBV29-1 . CCLTGIEGETQYF TGCTGCTTGACCGGGATCGAGGGGGAGACCCAGTACTTC
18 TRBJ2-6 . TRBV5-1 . CASSFPGGGSSGANVLTF TGCGCCAGCAGCTTCCCCGGAGGGGGTAGCTCTGGGGCCAACGTCCTGACTTTC
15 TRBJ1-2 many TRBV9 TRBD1 CASSVSTGPNYGYTF TGTGCCAGCAGCGTATCGACAGGGCCTAACTATGGCTACACCTTC
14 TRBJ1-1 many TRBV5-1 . CASSLASRGTEAFF TGCGCCAGCAGCTTGGCCAGTAGGGGTACTGAAGCTTTCTTT
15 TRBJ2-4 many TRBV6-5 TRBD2 CASRLAGASGNIQYF TGTGCCAGCAGACTAGCGGGGGCCTCGGGAAACATTCAGTACTTC
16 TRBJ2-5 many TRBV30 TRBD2 CAWTLGLAGEQETQYF TGTGCCTGGACCCTGGGACTAGCGGGGGAACAAGAGACCCAGTACTTC
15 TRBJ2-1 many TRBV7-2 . CASSFRGGPYNEQFF TGTGCCAGCAGCTTTCGAGGGGGGCCCTACAATGAGCAGTTCTTC
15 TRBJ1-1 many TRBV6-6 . CASSRREGGLTEAFF TGTGCCAGCAGCCGCCGGGAAGGGGGGCTTACTGAAGCTTTCTTT
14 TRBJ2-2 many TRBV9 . CASSVVESSGELFF TGTGCCAGCAGCGTAGTTGAGTCTTCCGGGGAGCTGTTTTTT
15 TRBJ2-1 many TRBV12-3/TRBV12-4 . CASSQDHGAYNEQFF TGTGCCAGCAGTCAGGACCATGGGGCTTACAATGAGCAGTTCTTC
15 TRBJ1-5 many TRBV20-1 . CSAVGRVYSNQPQHF TGCAGTGCCGTTGGGCGGGTCTATAGCAATCAGCCCCAGCATTTT